This T cell receptor beta chain was recovered during a study of shared clonotypes between healthy human individuals. Germline CDR1 is MDHEN and CDR2 is SYDVKM. This CDR3 spans 12 amino acids. Between the trimmed V and J ends, which lost 6 bases and 2 bases, there was a span of 7 bases. TCRdb's table, derived via immunoSEQ multiplex PCR, lists solely in-frame clones and lacks some. The sample lists around 700,000 clones, around 73% seen once, with around 2% in the top ten. Sequencing was carried out using memory CD4+ T cells sorted from blood. Subset described: CD45RA-negative fraction. The clonotype comes from a woman in her twenties or thirties in good health. The gene calls are TRBV28 and TRBJ1-1; D remains ambiguous. CDR3 sequence (DNA): TGTGCCAGCAGAAGAGACAACACTGAAGCTTTCTTT. Translation: CASRRDNTEAFF.